This TCR beta chain was sequenced in a study of sequential checkpoint blockade in melanoma. Study at large: Arm A got nivolumab then ipilimumab; arm B the reverse, 1:1.

CDR1 is SEHNR, CDR2 FQNEAQ, per germline (reference sequence). The CDR3 extends over 14 amino acids. Trimming took off 1 base at V and 1 base at J, with 7 bases between the two ends. This clone has a handful of counts. Treatment noted: randomized to nivolumab then ipilimumab (arm A) or the reverse (arm B). Patients had received no earlier DNA-damaging chemotherapy. From thawed PBMCs, live CD3+CD8+ cells negative for CD19 and CD56 were sorted. Here immunoSEQ multiplex PCR was the method, and the copy in TCRdb shows in-frame clones only, minus some. The sample consists of about 5,000 clones, about 80% of them appearing once.

The chain joins TRBV7-9 to TRBJ2-5; the D gene is possibly TRBD1 (6 bases). Sequences were derived from CD8+ T cells sorted from blood (inferred from file names), sampled from a patient given nivolumab and ipilimumab in sequence. The TCR comes from a human donor with melanoma. The CDR3 DNA sequence: TGTGCCAGCAGCTTAGGGGGGCCCCAAGAGACCCAGTACTTC. Amino acids: CASSLGGPQETQYF.